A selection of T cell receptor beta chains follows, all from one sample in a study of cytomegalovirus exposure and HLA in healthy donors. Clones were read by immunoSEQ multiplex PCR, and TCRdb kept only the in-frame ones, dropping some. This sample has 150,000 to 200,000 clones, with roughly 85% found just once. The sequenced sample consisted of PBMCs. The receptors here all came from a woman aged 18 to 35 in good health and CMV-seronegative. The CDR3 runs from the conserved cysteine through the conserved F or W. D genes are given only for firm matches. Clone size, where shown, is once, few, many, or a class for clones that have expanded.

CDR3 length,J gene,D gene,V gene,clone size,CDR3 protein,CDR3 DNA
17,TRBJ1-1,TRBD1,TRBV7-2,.,CASSPRRTGEWGTEAFF,TGTGCCAGCAGCCCCCGACGGACAGGGGAGTGGGGTACTGAAGCTTTCTTT
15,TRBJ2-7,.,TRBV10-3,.,CAISADGGKGYEQYF,TGTGCCATCAGTGCCGATGGGGGGAAGGGCTACGAGCAGTACTTC
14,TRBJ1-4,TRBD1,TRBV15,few,CATSSTGRNEKLFF,TGTGCCACCAGTTCGACAGGGAGGAATGAAAAACTGTTTTTT
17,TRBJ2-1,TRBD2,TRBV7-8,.,CASSSGRLAGKGNEQFF,TGTGCCAGCAGCTCTGGTCGGCTAGCGGGAAAGGGCAATGAGCAGTTCTTC
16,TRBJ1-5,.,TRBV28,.,CASSLREVRGNQPQHF,TGTGCCAGCAGCCTCAGGGAGGTTAGGGGCAATCAGCCCCAGCATTTT
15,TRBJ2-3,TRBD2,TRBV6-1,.,CASSGLAGPTDTQYF,TGTGCCAGCAGTGGGTTAGCGGGACCCACAGATACGCAGTATTTT
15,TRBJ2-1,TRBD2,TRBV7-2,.,CASSLLAGVIDEQFF,TGTGCCAGCAGCTTACTAGCGGGAGTCATCGATGAGCAGTTCTTC
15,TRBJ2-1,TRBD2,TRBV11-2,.,CASSLTSGSLGEQFF,TGTGCCAGCAGCTTAACTAGCGGGAGCTTGGGGGAGCAGTTCTTC
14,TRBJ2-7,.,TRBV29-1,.,CSVGDPGSSYEQYF,TGCAGCGTTGGGGATCCAGGGTCCTCCTACGAGCAGTACTTC
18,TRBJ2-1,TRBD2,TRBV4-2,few,CASSQDVWREGLENEQFF,TGTGCCAGCAGCCAAGATGTTTGGCGGGAGGGCCTTGAGAATGAGCAGTTCTTC
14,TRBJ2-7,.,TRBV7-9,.,CSSSLSLIPYEQYF,TGTTCCAGCAGCTTATCGCTAATCCCCTACGAGCAGTACTTC
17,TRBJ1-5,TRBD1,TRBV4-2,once,CASSQTTGGASNQPQHF,TGTGCCAGCAGCCAGACGACAGGGGGCGCAAGCAATCAGCCCCAGCATTTT
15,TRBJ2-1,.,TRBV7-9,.,CASSLDSRSYNEQFF,TGTGCCAGCAGCTTAGACAGTAGGTCCTACAATGAGCAGTTCTTC
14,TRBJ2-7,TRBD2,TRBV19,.,CASSAGLAGYEQYF,TGTGCCAGTAGTGCGGGACTAGCGGGATACGAGCAGTACTTC
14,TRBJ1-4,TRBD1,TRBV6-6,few,CASRPGQGWEKLFF,TGTGCCAGCCGCCCCGGACAGGGGTGGGAAAAACTGTTTTTT
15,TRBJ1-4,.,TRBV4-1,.,CASSQSQATNEKLFF,TGCGCCAGCAGCCAAAGTCAGGCGACTAATGAAAAACTGTTTTTT
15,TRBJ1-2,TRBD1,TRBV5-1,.,CASSQQPGQNYGYTF,TGCGCCAGCAGCCAACAACCGGGACAGAACTATGGCTACACCTTC
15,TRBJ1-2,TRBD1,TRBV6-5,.,CASSSPGQGNYGYTF,TGTGCCAGCAGTTCTCCGGGACAGGGAAACTATGGCTACACCTTC
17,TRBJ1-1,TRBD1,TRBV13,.,CASSPSGTGGFDTEAFF,TGTGCCAGCAGTCCAAGTGGGACAGGGGGGTTTGACACTGAAGCTTTCTTT
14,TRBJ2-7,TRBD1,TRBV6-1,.,CVSSGWTGTYEQYF,TGTGTCAGCAGTGGATGGACAGGGACCTACGAGCAGTACTTC
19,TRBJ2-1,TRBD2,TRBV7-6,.,CASSLAGGLAGGDYNEQFF,TGTGCCAGCAGCTTAGCTGGGGGTCTAGCGGGAGGCGACTACAATGAGCAGTTCTTC
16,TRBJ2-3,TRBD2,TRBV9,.,CASSPQAGSYTDTQYF,TGTGCCAGCAGCCCCCAAGCGGGATCCTACACAGATACGCAGTATTTT
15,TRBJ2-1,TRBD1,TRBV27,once,CASSPTGVWADEQFF,TGTGCCAGCAGTCCTACAGGGGTTTGGGCAGATGAGCAGTTCTTC
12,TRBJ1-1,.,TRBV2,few,CASGPGVTEAFF,TGTGCCAGTGGACCGGGGGTGACTGAAGCTTTCTTT
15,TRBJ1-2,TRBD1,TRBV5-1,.,CASSLGGQGSGGYTF,TGCGCCAGCAGCTTGGGGGGACAGGGCAGCGGTGGCTACACCTTC
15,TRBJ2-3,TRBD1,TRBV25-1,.,CASSKGGQGPDTQYF,TGTGCCAGCAGTAAGGGGGGACAGGGGCCCGATACGCAGTATTTT
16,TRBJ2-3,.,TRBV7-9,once,CASSPRDRLSTDTQYF,TGTGCCAGCAGCCCCAGAGACAGGTTAAGCACAGATACGCAGTATTTT
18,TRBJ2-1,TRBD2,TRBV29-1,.,CSGWGLAGEKSSYNEQFF,TGCAGCGGCTGGGGCCTAGCGGGAGAGAAGAGCTCCTACAATGAGCAGTTCTTC
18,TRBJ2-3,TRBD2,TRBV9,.,CASSEGTSGRTVTDTQYF,TGTGCCAGCAGCGAGGGGACTAGCGGGAGGACGGTCACAGATACGCAGTATTTT
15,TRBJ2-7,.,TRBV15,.,CATSRGAQGTYEQYF,TGTGCCACCAGCAGAGGTGCCCAGGGCACCTACGAGCAGTACTTC
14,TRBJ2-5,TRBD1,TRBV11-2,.,CASSGGQEIQTQYF,TGTGCCAGCAGTGGGGGACAGGAGATACAGACCCAGTACTTC
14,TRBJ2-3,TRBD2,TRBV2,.,CASSGAGGPDTQYF,TGTGCCAGCAGTGGAGCGGGAGGGCCAGATACGCAGTATTTT
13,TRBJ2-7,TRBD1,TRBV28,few,CASSARDRREQYF,TGTGCCAGCAGTGCGAGGGACAGGAGGGAGCAGTACTTC
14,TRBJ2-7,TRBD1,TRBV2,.,CASRREGQGSEQYF,TGTGCCAGCAGGAGGGAGGGACAGGGGAGCGAGCAGTACTTC
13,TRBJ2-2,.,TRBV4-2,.,CASSHSNTGELFF,TGTGCCAGCAGCCATTCAAACACCGGGGAGCTGTTTTTT
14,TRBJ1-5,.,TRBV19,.,CASNWASSNQPQHF,TGTGCCAGTAACTGGGCAAGTAGCAATCAGCCCCAGCATTTT
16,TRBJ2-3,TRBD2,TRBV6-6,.,CASSGTSGLRTDTQYF,TGTGCCAGCAGTGGGACTAGCGGATTACGCACAGATACGCAGTATTTT
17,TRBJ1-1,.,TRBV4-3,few,CASSQDLAGVANTEAFF,TGCGCCAGCAGCCAAGACCTGGCAGGGGTAGCGAACACTGAAGCTTTCTTT
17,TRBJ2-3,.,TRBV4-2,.,CASSQDRLAHAGDTQYF,TGTGCCAGCAGCCAAGATAGGCTAGCGCACGCAGGGGATACGCAGTATTTT
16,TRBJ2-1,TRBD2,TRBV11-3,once,CASSPVSSGEYNEQFF,TGTGCCAGCAGCCCCGTATCTAGCGGAGAATACAATGAGCAGTTCTTC
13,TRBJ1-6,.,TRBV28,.,CASRDIAFSPLHF,TGTGCCAGTCGGGACATAGCCTTTTCACCCCTCCACTTT
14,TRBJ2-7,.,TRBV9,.,CASSVDSGGYEQYF,TGTGCCAGCAGCGTAGACAGTGGTGGCTACGAGCAGTACTTC
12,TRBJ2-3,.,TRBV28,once,CASSPSTDTQYF,TGTGCCAGTTCCCCTAGCACAGATACGCAGTATTTT
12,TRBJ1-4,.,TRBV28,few,CASSFSNEKLFF,TGTGCCAGCAGTTTCTCCAATGAAAAACTGTTTTTT
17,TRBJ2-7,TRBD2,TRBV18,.,CASSPPLAGSNSYEQYF,TGTGCCAGCTCACCCCCGCTAGCGGGCTCTAACTCCTACGAGCAGTACTTC
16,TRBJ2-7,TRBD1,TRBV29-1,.,CSVEGAGQGDFGEQYF,TGCAGCGTTGAGGGGGCCGGACAGGGGGACTTCGGCGAGCAGTACTTC
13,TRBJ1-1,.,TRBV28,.,CASRPTGNTEAFF,TGTGCCAGCAGGCCGACAGGGAACACTGAAGCTTTCTTT
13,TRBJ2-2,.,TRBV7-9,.,CASSLVGAGELFF,TGTGCCAGCAGCTTAGTAGGGGCCGGGGAGCTGTTTTTT
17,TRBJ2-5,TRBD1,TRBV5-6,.,CASSLAEAGGPQETQYF,TGTGCCAGCAGCTTGGCCGAGGCAGGGGGCCCCCAAGAGACCCAGTACTTC
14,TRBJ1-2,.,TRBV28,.,CASSLGLGGDGYTF,TGTGCCAGCAGTTTAGGTCTGGGGGGAGATGGCTACACCTTC